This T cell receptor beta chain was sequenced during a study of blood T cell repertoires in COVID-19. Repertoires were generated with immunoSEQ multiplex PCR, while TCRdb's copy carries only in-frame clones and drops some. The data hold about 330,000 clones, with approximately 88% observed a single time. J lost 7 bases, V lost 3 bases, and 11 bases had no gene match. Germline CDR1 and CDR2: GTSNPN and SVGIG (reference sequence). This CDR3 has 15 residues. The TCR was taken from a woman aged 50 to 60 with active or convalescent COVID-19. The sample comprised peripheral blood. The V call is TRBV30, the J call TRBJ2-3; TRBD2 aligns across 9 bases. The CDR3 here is CAWRGAGGTVNTQYF. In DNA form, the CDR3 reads TGTGCCTGGAGGGGAGCGGGGGGTACCGTAAATACGCAGTATTTT.